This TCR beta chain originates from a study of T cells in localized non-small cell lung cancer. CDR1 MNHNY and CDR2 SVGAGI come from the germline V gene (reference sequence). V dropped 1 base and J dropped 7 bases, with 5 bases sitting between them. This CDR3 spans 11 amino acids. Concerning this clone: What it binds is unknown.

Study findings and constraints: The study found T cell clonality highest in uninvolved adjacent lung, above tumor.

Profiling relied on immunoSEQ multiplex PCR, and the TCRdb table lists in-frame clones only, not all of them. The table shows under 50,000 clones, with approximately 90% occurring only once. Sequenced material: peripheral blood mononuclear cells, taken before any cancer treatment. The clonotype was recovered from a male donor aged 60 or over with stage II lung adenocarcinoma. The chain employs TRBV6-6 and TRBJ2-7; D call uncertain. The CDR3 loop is CASSYLGEQYF. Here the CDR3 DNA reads TGTGCCAGCAGTTACTTGGGGGAGCAGTACTTC.